These 2 T cell receptor beta chains were all obtained from the same sample, sequenced in a study of shared T cell receptors in the human thymus. Clones were sequenced by immunoSEQ multiplex PCR, and TCRdb holds only the in-frame ones, with some missing. The sample lists roughly 550,000 clones; more than 75% were seen once. This sample was also put to use in a study of human thymus T cells.

Input material: thymocytes. These receptors all stem from a boy under three years old with a congenital heart defect.

The chain joins TRBV19 to TRBJ2-6, with 12 bases aligning to TRBD2. The CDR3 runs to 19 residues. The V gene's germline CDR1 is LNHDA and CDR2 SQIVND (reference sequence). V lost 1 base, J lost 0 bases, and 4 bases stayed unmatched. The CDR3, as DNA: TGTGCCAGTAGTATAGGTCTAGCGGGAGGGCACTCTGGGGCCAACGTCCTGACTTTC. This codes for CASSIGLAGGHSGANVLTF.

V usage is TRBV28 and J usage is TRBJ2-3, with TRBD2 matching 15 bases. The CDR3 is 18 amino acids. V shed 6 bases, J shed 4 bases, and the junction held 11 bases outside the gene matches. Germline lookup yields CDR1 MDHEN and CDR2 SYDVKM. In nucleotides, the CDR3 is TGTGCCAGCAGCCTTGGGACTAGCGGGAGGAGATGGGCAGATACGCAGTATTTT. This gives the protein CASSLGTSGRRWADTQYF. The full variable domain, rest sourced from reference TRBV28 and TRBJ2-3, is DVKVTQSSRYLVKRTGEKVFLECVQDMDHENMFWYRQDPGLGLRLIYFSYDVKMKEKGDIPEGYSVSREKKERFSLILESASTNQTSMYLCASSLGTSGRRWADTQYFGPGTRLTVL.